Listed below are T cell receptor beta chains from one sample, sequenced in a study of OX40 agonist ivuxolimab in advanced cancers. TCRdb keeps only in-frame clones here, not all; method: immunoSEQ multiplex PCR. The sample records tens of thousands of clones, nearly 95% being singletons. Sequencing was performed on CD4+ or CD8+ T cells sorted from blood, taken in a trial of the OX40 agonist ivuxolimab. These receptors were taken from an adult with an advanced solid tumor such as melanoma, head and neck, liver or kidney cancer. The CDR3 runs from the conserved cysteine through the conserved F or W. D genes are given only for firm matches. For some rows the clone size is stated as once, few or many, or as a class when expanded; others skip it.

cdr3_nt: TGTGCCAGCAGTTTAGTTCCCGGGGGCGGAGGCAATCAGCCCCAGCATTTT
cdr3_aa: CASSLVPGGGGNQPQHF
j_call: TRBJ1-5
d_call: NA
clone_size: NA
v_call: TRBV28

cdr3_nt: TGCGCCAGCAGCCAATGGGCTAGCGGGACTCCCGGGGTCTCCAATGAGCAGTTCTTC
cdr3_aa: CASSQWASGTPGVSNEQFF
j_call: TRBJ2-1
d_call: TRBD2
clone_size: NA
v_call: TRBV4-3

cdr3_nt: TGTGCCAGCAGTCTCGGGACTAGCGGGAGTAATGAGCAGTTCTTC
cdr3_aa: CASSLGTSGSNEQFF
j_call: TRBJ2-1
d_call: TRBD2
clone_size: NA
v_call: TRBV27

cdr3_nt: TGTGCCAGCAGTCTAGCGGGAGGGTACTACGAGCAGTACTTC
cdr3_aa: CASSLAGGYYEQYF
j_call: TRBJ2-7
d_call: TRBD2
clone_size: NA
v_call: TRBV27

cdr3_nt: TGTGCCAGCAGCCAAATCACCGGGACTAGCTACGAGCAGTACTTC
cdr3_aa: CASSQITGTSYEQYF
j_call: TRBJ2-7
d_call: TRBD2
clone_size: few
v_call: TRBV4-2

cdr3_nt: TGTGCCAGCAGCTTATTGGACGGAGGGTACAATGAGCAGTTCTTC
cdr3_aa: CASSLLDGGYNEQFF
j_call: TRBJ2-1
d_call: NA
clone_size: NA
v_call: TRBV11-3

cdr3_nt: TGTGCCAGCAGTTCCCGGACAGGGGGGGGAGGGGAGCTGTTTTTT
cdr3_aa: CASSSRTGGGGELFF
j_call: TRBJ2-2
d_call: TRBD1
clone_size: NA
v_call: TRBV27

cdr3_nt: TGTGCCAGCAACCTACAGGGGCCCTATGGCTACACCTTC
cdr3_aa: CASNLQGPYGYTF
j_call: TRBJ1-2
d_call: TRBD1
clone_size: NA
v_call: TRBV9

cdr3_nt: TGTGCCAGTAATATGGGCCAGAGTGAAAAACTGTTTTTT
cdr3_aa: CASNMGQSEKLFF
j_call: TRBJ1-4
d_call: NA
clone_size: NA
v_call: TRBV19

cdr3_nt: TGTGCCAGCAGCTTGCAGGGACTAGCGTACTCCTACGAGCAGTACTTC
cdr3_aa: CASSLQGLAYSYEQYF
j_call: TRBJ2-7
d_call: TRBD2
clone_size: NA
v_call: TRBV5-4

cdr3_nt: TGTGCCAGCAGCTTAGAGGAGGTGGGGAACTCTGGAAACACCATATATTTT
cdr3_aa: CASSLEEVGNSGNTIYF
j_call: TRBJ1-3
d_call: NA
clone_size: NA
v_call: TRBV7-9

cdr3_nt: TGTGCCAGCAGTTTGATAGCCTGGGCCTCTAGGGAGCAGTTCTTC
cdr3_aa: CASSLIAWASREQFF
j_call: TRBJ2-1
d_call: NA
clone_size: NA
v_call: TRBV28

cdr3_nt: TGTGCCTGGAGTGTACTAGCGGGAGACACCGGGGAGCTGTTTTTT
cdr3_aa: CAWSVLAGDTGELFF
j_call: TRBJ2-2
d_call: TRBD2
clone_size: medium-sized
v_call: TRBV30

cdr3_nt: TGTGCCAGCAGCTTAAAGGGGCTAGCGGGAGGGCCAGGCTACGAGCAGTACTTC
cdr3_aa: CASSLKGLAGGPGYEQYF
j_call: TRBJ2-7
d_call: TRBD2
clone_size: NA
v_call: TRBV5-4

cdr3_nt: TGCGCCAGCAGGGACACGATCTACGAGCAGTACTTC
cdr3_aa: CASRDTIYEQYF
j_call: TRBJ2-7
d_call: NA
clone_size: NA
v_call: TRBV10-2

cdr3_nt: TGTGCCAGCAGTGACGTACAGGTACGCTACGAGCAGTACTTC
cdr3_aa: CASSDVQVRYEQYF
j_call: TRBJ2-7
d_call: NA
clone_size: NA
v_call: TRBV6-1

cdr3_nt: TGTGCCAGCCGCCGGACAGGGCCTTACGAGCAGTACTTC
cdr3_aa: CASRRTGPYEQYF
j_call: TRBJ2-7
d_call: TRBD1
clone_size: NA
v_call: TRBV6-5

cdr3_nt: TGTGCCAGTAGCATCAGTAATGAGCAGTTCTTC
cdr3_aa: CASSISNEQFF
j_call: TRBJ2-1
d_call: NA
clone_size: NA
v_call: TRBV19

cdr3_nt: TGCGCCAGCAGCCTCGGACACGAGCAGTACTTC
cdr3_aa: CASSLGHEQYF
j_call: TRBJ2-7
d_call: NA
clone_size: NA
v_call: TRBV10-2

cdr3_nt: TGCGCCAGCAGCCAAGATCGAGGGTCCTACGAGCAGTACTTC
cdr3_aa: CASSQDRGSYEQYF
j_call: TRBJ2-7
d_call: NA
clone_size: NA
v_call: TRBV4-3

cdr3_nt: TGCGCCAGCAGCCAAGCGGTCTCCCTCCGAGAGACCCAGTACTTC
cdr3_aa: CASSQAVSLRETQYF
j_call: TRBJ2-5
d_call: NA
clone_size: few
v_call: TRBV4-1

cdr3_nt: TGTGCCAGTACTGGGGGCACGGGAATAAATGAGCAGTTCTTC
cdr3_aa: CASTGGTGINEQFF
j_call: TRBJ2-1
d_call: NA
clone_size: NA
v_call: TRBV19

cdr3_nt: TGTGCCAGCAGCCCTCGGGGTAGCGGGGGTGAGCAGTACTTC
cdr3_aa: CASSPRGSGGEQYF
j_call: TRBJ2-7
d_call: TRBD2
clone_size: NA
v_call: TRBV9

cdr3_nt: TGTGCCAGCAGTTATGTTCCTAGCGGGGACACCGGGGAGCTGTTTTTT
cdr3_aa: CASSYVPSGDTGELFF
j_call: TRBJ2-2
d_call: TRBD2
clone_size: NA
v_call: TRBV6-5

cdr3_nt: TGTGCCAGCAGTTTCCAATTAGGACTTAGCAATCAGCCCCAGCATTTT
cdr3_aa: CASSFQLGLSNQPQHF
j_call: TRBJ1-5
d_call: NA
clone_size: few
v_call: TRBV28

cdr3_nt: TGTGCCAGCAGCGTAGGGACAGGGAGCCGCACGGACTATGGCTACACCTTC
cdr3_aa: CASSVGTGSRTDYGYTF
j_call: TRBJ1-2
d_call: TRBD1
clone_size: few
v_call: TRBV9

cdr3_nt: TGTGCCAGTAGTATATCCGATTTCCCCTACGAGCAGTACTTC
cdr3_aa: CASSISDFPYEQYF
j_call: TRBJ2-7
d_call: NA
clone_size: NA
v_call: TRBV19

cdr3_nt: TGTGCCAGCAGTGCCGGGACTAGCGGGAGTTACAATGAGCAGTTCTTC
cdr3_aa: CASSAGTSGSYNEQFF
j_call: TRBJ2-1
d_call: TRBD2
clone_size: NA
v_call: TRBV27

cdr3_nt: TGTGCCAGCAGTGAGGGGGCCTGGGCAGATACGCAGTATTTT
cdr3_aa: CASSEGAWADTQYF
j_call: TRBJ2-3
d_call: NA
clone_size: NA
v_call: TRBV25-1

cdr3_nt: TGTGCCAGCAGCCCAGGACTAGCGGGAGGGGATGAGCAGTTCTTC
cdr3_aa: CASSPGLAGGDEQFF
j_call: TRBJ2-1
d_call: TRBD2
clone_size: NA
v_call: TRBV7-7

cdr3_nt: TGTGCCAGCAGCTTAGGAGGCGGCGATGAGCAGTTCTTC
cdr3_aa: CASSLGGGDEQFF
j_call: TRBJ2-1
d_call: NA
clone_size: once
v_call: TRBV11-3

cdr3_nt: TGTGCCTGGAGGGGGGGAGGGAGCGGGGAGCTGTTTTTT
cdr3_aa: CAWRGGGSGELFF
j_call: TRBJ2-2
d_call: TRBD2
clone_size: NA
v_call: TRBV30

cdr3_nt: TGTGCCAGCAGTGTCACAGGGAGAACCACTGAAGCTTTCTTT
cdr3_aa: CASSVTGRTTEAFF
j_call: TRBJ1-1
d_call: NA
clone_size: NA
v_call: TRBV28

cdr3_nt: TGCGCCAGCAGCCAGGGGCGGGAGACTACCGGGGAGCTGTTTTTT
cdr3_aa: CASSQGRETTGELFF
j_call: TRBJ2-2
d_call: TRBD2
clone_size: once
v_call: TRBV4-3

cdr3_nt: TGTGCCAGCAGCTTAGTTGGGGGTTCATCCTACGAGCAGTACTTC
cdr3_aa: CASSLVGGSSYEQYF
j_call: TRBJ2-7
d_call: NA
clone_size: NA
v_call: TRBV13

cdr3_nt: TGTGCCTGGAGGCCCCCGACTAGCGGACGGCGGGGTGGTGAGCAGTTCTTC
cdr3_aa: CAWRPPTSGRRGGEQFF
j_call: TRBJ2-1
d_call: TRBD2
clone_size: medium-sized
v_call: TRBV30

cdr3_nt: TGTGCCAGCAGCTTTGGGGTCTTTGCAACTAATGAAAAACTGTTTTTT
cdr3_aa: CASSFGVFATNEKLFF
j_call: TRBJ1-4
d_call: NA
clone_size: NA
v_call: TRBV11-2

cdr3_nt: TGTGCCAGTAGTATAGGGAGATCTGAAGCTTTCTTT
cdr3_aa: CASSIGRSEAFF
j_call: TRBJ1-1
d_call: NA
clone_size: NA
v_call: TRBV19

cdr3_nt: TGTGCCAGCAGTTGGCGACGGGGGCCCACTGAAGCTTTCTTT
cdr3_aa: CASSWRRGPTEAFF
j_call: TRBJ1-1
d_call: NA
clone_size: NA
v_call: TRBV6-9

cdr3_nt: TGCGCCAGCAGCTTGGGCTTGGGGGCGGGAGTGATCCCAGATACGCAGTATTTT
cdr3_aa: CASSLGLGAGVIPDTQYF
j_call: TRBJ2-3
d_call: NA
clone_size: NA
v_call: TRBV5-1

cdr3_nt: TGTGCCAGTAGTATTAGGCCAGGGAGCACTGAAGCTTTCTTT
cdr3_aa: CASSIRPGSTEAFF
j_call: TRBJ1-1
d_call: NA
clone_size: once
v_call: TRBV19

cdr3_nt: TGTGCCAGCAGCAAACGCGGGACAGGGGACTATAGCAATCAGCCCCAGCATTTT
cdr3_aa: CASSKRGTGDYSNQPQHF
j_call: TRBJ1-5
d_call: NA
clone_size: NA
v_call: TRBV21-1

cdr3_nt: TGTGCCAGCAGGGCCTGGACGGAAGAGACCCAGTACTTC
cdr3_aa: CASRAWTEETQYF
j_call: TRBJ2-5
d_call: NA
clone_size: NA
v_call: TRBV7-7

cdr3_nt: TGTGCCACCAGCAGAGTACCGGGACTAGCGTCCACCTACGAGCAGTACTTC
cdr3_aa: CATSRVPGLASTYEQYF
j_call: TRBJ2-7
d_call: TRBD2
clone_size: NA
v_call: TRBV15

cdr3_nt: TGCGCCAGCAGCCAAGGCCCTACTAGCGGGAGTACCTACGAGCAGTACTTC
cdr3_aa: CASSQGPTSGSTYEQYF
j_call: TRBJ2-7
d_call: TRBD2
clone_size: NA
v_call: TRBV4-3

cdr3_nt: TGTGCCAGCAGTTTGGGAACAGGGGAGGATCAGCCCCAGCATTTT
cdr3_aa: CASSLGTGEDQPQHF
j_call: TRBJ1-5
d_call: TRBD1
clone_size: NA
v_call: TRBV28

cdr3_nt: TGTGCCAGTAGTACCCGGAGGCAGGGGCCGAACACCGGGGAGCTGTTTTTT
cdr3_aa: CASSTRRQGPNTGELFF
j_call: TRBJ2-2
d_call: NA
clone_size: NA
v_call: TRBV19

cdr3_nt: TGTGCCAGCAGCTTAGGGTCGGGACTAGGCTCTACCTACGAGCAGTACTTC
cdr3_aa: CASSLGSGLGSTYEQYF
j_call: TRBJ2-7
d_call: TRBD2
clone_size: NA
v_call: TRBV7-6

cdr3_nt: TGTGCCAGCAGCCCTCCCGAGGGGCCCGGGGAGCTGTTTTTT
cdr3_aa: CASSPPEGPGELFF
j_call: TRBJ2-2
d_call: NA
clone_size: NA
v_call: TRBV7-9

cdr3_nt: TGTGCCAGCAGGTGGACGGCCCACTCCTACGAGCAGTACTTC
cdr3_aa: CASRWTAHSYEQYF
j_call: TRBJ2-7
d_call: NA
clone_size: NA
v_call: TRBV28

cdr3_nt: TGTGCCACCGGAGAGGGAGAGACCCAGTACTTC
cdr3_aa: CATGEGETQYF
j_call: TRBJ2-5
d_call: NA
clone_size: NA
v_call: TRBV15

cdr3_nt: TGTGCCAGCAGCAAAGGACATGAAAAGACCCAGTACTTC
cdr3_aa: CASSKGHEKTQYF
j_call: TRBJ2-5
d_call: NA
clone_size: NA
v_call: TRBV7-6

cdr3_nt: TGTGCCAGCAGTTGGACAGGGGGGACAGATACGCAGTATTTT
cdr3_aa: CASSWTGGTDTQYF
j_call: TRBJ2-3
d_call: TRBD1
clone_size: NA
v_call: TRBV27

cdr3_nt: TGTGCCACCTCGGTGGAGGTGGGTCGGGACGAGCAGTACTTC
cdr3_aa: CATSVEVGRDEQYF
j_call: TRBJ2-7
d_call: NA
clone_size: NA
v_call: TRBV15